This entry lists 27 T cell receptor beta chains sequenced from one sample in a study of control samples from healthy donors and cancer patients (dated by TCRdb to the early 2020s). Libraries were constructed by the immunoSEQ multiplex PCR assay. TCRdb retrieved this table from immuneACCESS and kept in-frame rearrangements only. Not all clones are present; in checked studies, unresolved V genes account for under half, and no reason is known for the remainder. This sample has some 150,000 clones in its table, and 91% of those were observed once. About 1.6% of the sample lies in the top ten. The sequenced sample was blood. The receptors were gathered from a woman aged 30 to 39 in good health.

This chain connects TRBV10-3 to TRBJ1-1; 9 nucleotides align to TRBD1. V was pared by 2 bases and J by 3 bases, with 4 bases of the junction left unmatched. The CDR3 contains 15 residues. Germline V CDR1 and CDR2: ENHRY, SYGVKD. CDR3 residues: CAISEPGQGYTEAFF. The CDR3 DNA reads TGTGCCATCAGTGAGCCCGGACAGGGGTACACTGAAGCTTTCTTT.

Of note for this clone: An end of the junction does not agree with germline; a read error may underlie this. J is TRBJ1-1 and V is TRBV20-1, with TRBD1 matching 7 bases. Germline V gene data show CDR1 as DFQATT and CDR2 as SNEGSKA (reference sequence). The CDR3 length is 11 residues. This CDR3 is CSAREARTGHF. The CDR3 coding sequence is TGCAGTGCTAGAGAGGCCCGGACAGGCCACTTT.

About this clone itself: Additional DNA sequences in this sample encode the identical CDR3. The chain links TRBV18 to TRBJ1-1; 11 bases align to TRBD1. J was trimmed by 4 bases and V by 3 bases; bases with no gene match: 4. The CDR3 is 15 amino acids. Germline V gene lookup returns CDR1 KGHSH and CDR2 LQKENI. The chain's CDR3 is CASSPLGQGGTEAFF. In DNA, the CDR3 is TGTGCCAGCTCACCGCTGGGACAGGGGGGCACTGAAGCTTTCTTT.

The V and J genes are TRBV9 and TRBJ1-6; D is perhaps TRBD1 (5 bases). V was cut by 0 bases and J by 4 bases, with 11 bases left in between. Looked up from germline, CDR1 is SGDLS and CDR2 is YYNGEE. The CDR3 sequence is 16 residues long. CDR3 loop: CASSVDGGQYNSPLHF. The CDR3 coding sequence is TGTGCCAGCAGCGTAGATGGTGGACAATATAATTCACCCCTCCACTTT.

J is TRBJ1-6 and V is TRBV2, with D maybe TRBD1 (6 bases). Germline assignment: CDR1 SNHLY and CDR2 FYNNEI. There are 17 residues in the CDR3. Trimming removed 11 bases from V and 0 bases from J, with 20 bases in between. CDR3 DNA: TGTGCCGCCGGTATGGGAACAGGGAGCTCCTATAATTCACCCCTCCACTTT. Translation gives CAAGMGTGSSYNSPLHF.

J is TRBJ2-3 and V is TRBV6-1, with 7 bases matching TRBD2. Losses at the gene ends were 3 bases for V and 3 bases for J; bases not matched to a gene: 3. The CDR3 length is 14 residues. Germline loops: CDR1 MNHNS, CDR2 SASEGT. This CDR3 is CASSEGGTTDTQYF. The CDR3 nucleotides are TGTGCCAGCAGTGAGGGGGGGACTACAGATACGCAGTATTTT.

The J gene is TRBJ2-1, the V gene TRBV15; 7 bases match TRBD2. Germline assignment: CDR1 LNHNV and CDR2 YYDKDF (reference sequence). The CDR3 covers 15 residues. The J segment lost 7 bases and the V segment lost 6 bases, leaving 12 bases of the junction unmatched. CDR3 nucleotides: TGTGCCACCAGTTTTGGGGAGGGCCAAGTTAATGAGCAGTTCTTC. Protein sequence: CATSFGEGQVNEQFF.

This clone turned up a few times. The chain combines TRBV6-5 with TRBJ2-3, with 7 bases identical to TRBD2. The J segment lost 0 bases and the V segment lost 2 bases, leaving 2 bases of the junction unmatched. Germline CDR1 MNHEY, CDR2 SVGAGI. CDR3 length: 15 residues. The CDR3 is CASSYLGGSTDTQYF. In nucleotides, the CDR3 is TGTGCCAGCAGTTACCTCGGGGGGAGCACAGATACGCAGTATTTT.

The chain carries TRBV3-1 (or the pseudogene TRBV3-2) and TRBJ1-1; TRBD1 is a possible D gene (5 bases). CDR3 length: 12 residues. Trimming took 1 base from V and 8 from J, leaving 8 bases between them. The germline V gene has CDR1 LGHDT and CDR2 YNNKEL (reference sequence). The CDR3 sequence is CASSQVRTEAFF. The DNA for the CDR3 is TGTGCCAGCAGCCAAGTCCGGACAGAAGCTTTCTTT.

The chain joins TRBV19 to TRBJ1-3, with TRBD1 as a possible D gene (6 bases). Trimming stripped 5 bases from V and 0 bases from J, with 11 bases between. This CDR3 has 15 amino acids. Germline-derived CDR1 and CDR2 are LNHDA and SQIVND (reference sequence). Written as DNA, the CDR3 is TGTGCCAGTAGTGCACGGACAGTCTCTGGAAACACCATATATTTT. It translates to CASSARTVSGNTIYF.

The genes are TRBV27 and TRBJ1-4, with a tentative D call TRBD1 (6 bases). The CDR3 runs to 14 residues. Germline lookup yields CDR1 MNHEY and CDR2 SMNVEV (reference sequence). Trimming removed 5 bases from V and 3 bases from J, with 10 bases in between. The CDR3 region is CASSPEGANEKLFF. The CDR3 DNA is TGTGCCAGCAGTCCCGAGGGGGCTAATGAAAAACTGTTTTTT. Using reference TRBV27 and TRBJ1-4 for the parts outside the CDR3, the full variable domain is EAQVTQNPRYLITVTGKKLTVTCSQNMNHEYMSWYRQDPGLGLRQIYYSMNVEVTDKGDVPEGYKVSRKEKRNFPLILESPSPNQTSLYFCASSPEGANEKLFFGSGTQLSVL.

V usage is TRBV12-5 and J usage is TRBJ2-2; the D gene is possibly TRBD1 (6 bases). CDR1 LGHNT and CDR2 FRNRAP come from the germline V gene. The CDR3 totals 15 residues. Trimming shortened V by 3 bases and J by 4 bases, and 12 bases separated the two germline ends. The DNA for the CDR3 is TGTGCTAGTGGTTTCTTCGGACAGACCACCGGGGAGCTGTTTTTT. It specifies CASGFFGQTTGELFF.

The CDR3 region has the DNA TGTGCCAGCAGCCAAAGGACAGGGGGCACAGATACGCAGTATTTT. As protein: CASSQRTGGTDTQYF. The chain combines TRBV3-1 (or the pseudogene TRBV3-2) with TRBJ2-3; 9 bases are shared with TRBD1. Germline V gives CDR1 LGHDT, CDR2 YNNKEL (reference sequence). V lost 2 bases and J lost 1; bases outside the gene matches: 1. This CDR3 is built from 15 residues.

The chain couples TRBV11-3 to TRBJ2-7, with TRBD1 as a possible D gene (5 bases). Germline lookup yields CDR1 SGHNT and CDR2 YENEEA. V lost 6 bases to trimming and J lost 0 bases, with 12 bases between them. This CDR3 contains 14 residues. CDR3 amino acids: CASRDSLSSYEQYF. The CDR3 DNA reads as TGTGCCAGCAGAGACAGTCTTAGCTCCTACGAGCAGTACTTC.

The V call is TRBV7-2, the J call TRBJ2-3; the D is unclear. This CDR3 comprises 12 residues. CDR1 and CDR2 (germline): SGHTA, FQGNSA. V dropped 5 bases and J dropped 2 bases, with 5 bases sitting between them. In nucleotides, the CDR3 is TGTGCCAGCAGCCCGTACACAGATACGCAGTATTTT. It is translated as CASSPYTDTQYF.

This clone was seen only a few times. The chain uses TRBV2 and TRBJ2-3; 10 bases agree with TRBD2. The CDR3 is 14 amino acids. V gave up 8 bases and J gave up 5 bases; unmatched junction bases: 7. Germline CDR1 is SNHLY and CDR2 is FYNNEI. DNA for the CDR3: TGTGCCAGCCCTAAGCGGGGGGGAGAAGATACGCAGTATTTT. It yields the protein CASPKRGGEDTQYF.

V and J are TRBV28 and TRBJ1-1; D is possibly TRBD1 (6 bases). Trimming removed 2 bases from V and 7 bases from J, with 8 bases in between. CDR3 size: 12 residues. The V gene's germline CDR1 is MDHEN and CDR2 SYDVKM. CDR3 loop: CASSLKGVEAFF. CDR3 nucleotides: TGTGCCAGCAGTTTAAAGGGGGTTGAAGCTTTCTTT. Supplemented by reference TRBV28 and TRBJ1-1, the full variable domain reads DVKVTQSSRYLVKRTGEKVFLECVQDMDHENMFWYRQDPGLGLRLIYFSYDVKMKEKGDIPEGYSVSREKKERFSLILESASTNQTSMYLCASSLKGVEAFFGQGTRLTVV.

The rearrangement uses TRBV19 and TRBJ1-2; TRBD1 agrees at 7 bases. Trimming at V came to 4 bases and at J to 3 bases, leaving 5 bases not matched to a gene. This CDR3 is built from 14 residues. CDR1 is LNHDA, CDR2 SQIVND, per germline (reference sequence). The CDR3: CASSTRQGDYGYTF. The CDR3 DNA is TGTGCCAGTAGTACAAGACAGGGCGACTATGGCTACACCTTC.

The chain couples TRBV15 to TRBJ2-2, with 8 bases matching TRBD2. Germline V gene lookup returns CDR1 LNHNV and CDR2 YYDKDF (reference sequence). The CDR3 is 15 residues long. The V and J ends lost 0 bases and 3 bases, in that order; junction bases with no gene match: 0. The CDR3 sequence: CATSRDGRDTGELFF. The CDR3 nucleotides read TGTGCCACCAGCAGAGACGGGAGGGACACCGGGGAGCTGTTTTTT.

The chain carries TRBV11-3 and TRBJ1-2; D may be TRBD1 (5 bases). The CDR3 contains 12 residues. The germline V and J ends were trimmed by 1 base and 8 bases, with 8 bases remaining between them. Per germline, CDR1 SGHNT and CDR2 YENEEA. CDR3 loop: CASSLVRGGYTF. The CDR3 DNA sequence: TGTGCCAGCAGCTTAGTCCGGGGCGGCTACACCTTC.

The CDR3 spells CASSGREPNEKLFF. The CDR3 DNA reads TGTGCCAGCAGCGGCAGGGAGCCTAATGAAAAACTGTTTTTT. V and J are TRBV5-4 and TRBJ1-4; D may be TRBD1 (5 bases). Germline V gives CDR1 SGHNT, CDR2 YYREEE (reference sequence). This CDR3 has 14 amino acids. Trimming pared 4 bases from V and 3 bases from J, leaving 10 bases between.

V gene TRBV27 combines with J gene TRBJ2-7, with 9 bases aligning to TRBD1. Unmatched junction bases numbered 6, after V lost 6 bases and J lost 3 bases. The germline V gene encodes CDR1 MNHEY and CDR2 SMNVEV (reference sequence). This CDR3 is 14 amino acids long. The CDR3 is CASRPGQGYYEQYF. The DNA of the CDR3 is TGTGCCAGCAGACCGGGACAGGGATACTACGAGCAGTACTTC.

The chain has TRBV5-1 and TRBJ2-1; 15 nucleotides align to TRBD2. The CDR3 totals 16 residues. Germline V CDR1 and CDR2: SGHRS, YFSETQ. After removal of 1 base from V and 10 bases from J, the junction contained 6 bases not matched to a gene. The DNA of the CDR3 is TGCGCCAGCAGCTTGATAGGACTAGCGGGAGGGCGGGAGCAGTTCTTC. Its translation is CASSLIGLAGGREQFF. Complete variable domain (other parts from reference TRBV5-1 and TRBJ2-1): KAGVTQTPRYLIKTRGQQVTLSCSPISGHRSVSWYQQTPGQGLQFLFEYFSETQRNKGNFPGRFSGRQFSNSRSEMNVSTLELGDSALYLCASSLIGLAGGREQFFGPGTRLTVL.

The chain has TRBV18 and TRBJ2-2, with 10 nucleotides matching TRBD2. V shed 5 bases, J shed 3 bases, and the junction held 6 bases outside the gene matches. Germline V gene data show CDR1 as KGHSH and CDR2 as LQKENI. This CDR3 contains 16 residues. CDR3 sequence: CASSRAGGPDTGELFF. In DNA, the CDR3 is TGTGCCAGCTCAAGAGCGGGAGGGCCCGACACCGGGGAGCTGTTTTTT.

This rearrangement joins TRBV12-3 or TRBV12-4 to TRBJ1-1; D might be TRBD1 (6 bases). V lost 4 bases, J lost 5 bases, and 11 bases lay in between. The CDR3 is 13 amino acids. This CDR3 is CASSSQGWTEAFF. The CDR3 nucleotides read TGTGCCAGCAGTTCCCAGGGGTGGACTGAAGCTTTCTTT.

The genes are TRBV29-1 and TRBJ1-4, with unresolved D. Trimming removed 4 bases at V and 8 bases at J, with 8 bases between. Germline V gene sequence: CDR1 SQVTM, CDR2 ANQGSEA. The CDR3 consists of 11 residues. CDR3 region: CSVGIQEKLFF. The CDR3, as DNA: TGCAGCGTTGGTATACAGGAAAAACTGTTTTTT.

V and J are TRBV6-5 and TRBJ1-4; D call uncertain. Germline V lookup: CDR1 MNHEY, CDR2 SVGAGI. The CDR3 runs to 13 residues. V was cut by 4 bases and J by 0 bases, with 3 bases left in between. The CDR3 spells CASSFTTNEKLFF. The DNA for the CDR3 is TGTGCCAGCAGTTTCACAACTAATGAAAAACTGTTTTTT.